Given below is one T cell receptor beta chain in context. TCRdb re-analysed the reads in MiXCR, keeping a single row per CDR3 protein. The sample comprises fewer than 550,000 distinct CDR3 sequences, approximately 30% of which are singletons, and approximately 14% rests with the top ten. These data originate in a study of T cell repertoires in cytomegalovirus infection. The CDR3 totals 17 residues. From germline, CDR1 is LGHNA and CDR2 YSLEER. After removal of 0 bases from V and 8 bases from J, the junction contained 9 bases not matched to a gene. Source material: PBMCs. The rearrangement joins TRBV4-3 to TRBJ1-4; 10 nucleotides align to TRBD1. The source of this sequence is a human donor in good health (CMV status not recorded). Some clones in this sample may be carry-over from other donors' samples. CDR3 region: CASSQEPLGTGDEKLFF. The CDR3 DNA reads as TGCGCCAGCAGCCAAGAGCCGCTCGGGACAGGGGACGAAAAACTGTTTTTT.